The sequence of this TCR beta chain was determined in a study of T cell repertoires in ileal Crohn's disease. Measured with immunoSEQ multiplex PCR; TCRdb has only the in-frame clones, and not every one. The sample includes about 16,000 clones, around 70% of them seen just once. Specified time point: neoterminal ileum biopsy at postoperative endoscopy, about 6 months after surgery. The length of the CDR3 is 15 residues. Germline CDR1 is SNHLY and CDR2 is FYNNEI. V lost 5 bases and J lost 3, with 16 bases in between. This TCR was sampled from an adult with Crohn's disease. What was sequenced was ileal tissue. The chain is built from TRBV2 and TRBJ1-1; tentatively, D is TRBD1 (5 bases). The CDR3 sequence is CASSPRVMGYTEAFF. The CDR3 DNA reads TGTGCCAGCAGTCCCAGGGTAATGGGGTACACTGAAGCTTTCTTT.